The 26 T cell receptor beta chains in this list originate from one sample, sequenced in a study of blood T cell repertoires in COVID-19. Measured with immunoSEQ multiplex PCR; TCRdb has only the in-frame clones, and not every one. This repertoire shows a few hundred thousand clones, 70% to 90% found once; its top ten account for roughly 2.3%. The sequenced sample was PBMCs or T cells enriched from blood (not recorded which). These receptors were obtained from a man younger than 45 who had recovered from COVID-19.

CDR3 sequence: CASGLNSGNTIYF. The CDR3 DNA reads TGTGCTAGTGGTTTGAATAGTGGAAACACCATATATTTT. The rearrangement uses TRBV12-5 and TRBJ1-3; D gene ambiguous. The germline CDR1 and CDR2 sequences are LGHNT and FRNRAP. This CDR3 is 13 amino acids long. V gave up 2 bases and J gave up 3 bases, with 5 bases separating them.

In nucleotides, the CDR3 is TGCGCCAGCAGCCACCGGGAGACAGATACGCAGTATTTT. This encodes CASSHRETDTQYF. This chain links TRBV4-1 with TRBJ2-3; D possibly corresponds to TRBD2 (6 bases). Germline V gene data show CDR1 as MGHRA and CDR2 as YSYEKL. V shed 3 bases and J shed 3 bases, with 7 bases lying between them. The CDR3 spans 13 residues.

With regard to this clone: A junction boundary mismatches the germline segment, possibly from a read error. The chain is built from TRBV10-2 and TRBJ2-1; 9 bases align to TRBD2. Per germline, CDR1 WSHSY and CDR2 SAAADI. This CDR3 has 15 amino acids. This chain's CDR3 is CASSGAGGPRNEQFF. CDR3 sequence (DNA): TGTGCCAGCTCAGGGGCGGGGGGGCCGAGGAATGAGCAGTTCTTC.

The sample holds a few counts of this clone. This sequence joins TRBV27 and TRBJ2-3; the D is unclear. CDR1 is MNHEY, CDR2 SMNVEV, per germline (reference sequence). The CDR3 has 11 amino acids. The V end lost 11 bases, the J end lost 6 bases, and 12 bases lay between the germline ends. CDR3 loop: CAAGGMDTQYF. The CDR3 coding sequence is TGTGCCGCAGGTGGAATGGATACGCAGTATTTT.

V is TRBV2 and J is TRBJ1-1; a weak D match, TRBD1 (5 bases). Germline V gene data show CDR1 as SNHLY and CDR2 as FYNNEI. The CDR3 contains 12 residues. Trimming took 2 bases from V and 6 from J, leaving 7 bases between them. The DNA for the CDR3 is TGTGCCAGCAGTGAACAGGGCCCTGAAGCTTTCTTT. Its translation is CASSEQGPEAFF.

CDR3 in amino acids: CASSHRDRENSGYTF. DNA of the CDR3: TGCGCCAGCAGCCACCGGGACAGGGAAAATTCTGGCTACACCTTC. The chain couples TRBV4-3 to TRBJ1-2; the match to TRBD1 covers 9 bases. V gave up 3 bases and J gave up 7 bases; unmatched junction bases: 9. This CDR3 has 15 residues. CDR1 and CDR2 from the germline V gene are LGHNA and YSLEER.

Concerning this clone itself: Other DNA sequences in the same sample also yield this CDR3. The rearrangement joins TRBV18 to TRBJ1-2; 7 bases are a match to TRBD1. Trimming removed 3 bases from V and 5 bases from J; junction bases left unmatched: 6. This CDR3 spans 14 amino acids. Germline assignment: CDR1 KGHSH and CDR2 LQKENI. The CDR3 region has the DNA TGTGCCAGCTCACCGGACAGGACCCTTTATGGCTACACCTTC. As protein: CASSPDRTLYGYTF.

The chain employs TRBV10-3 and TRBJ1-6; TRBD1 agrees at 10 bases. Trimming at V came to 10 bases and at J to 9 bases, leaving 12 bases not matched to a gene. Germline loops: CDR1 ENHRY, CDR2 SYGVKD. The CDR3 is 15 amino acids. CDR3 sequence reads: CATQAGTGESSPLHF. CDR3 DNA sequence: TGTGCCACCCAAGCCGGGACAGGGGAAAGTTCACCCCTCCACTTT.

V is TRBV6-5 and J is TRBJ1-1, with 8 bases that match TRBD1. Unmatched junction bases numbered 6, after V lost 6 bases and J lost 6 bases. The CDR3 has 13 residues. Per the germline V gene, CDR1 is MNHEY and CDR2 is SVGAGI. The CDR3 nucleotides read TGTGCCAGCAGCTCGACAGGGGACGCTGAAGCTTTCTTT. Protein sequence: CASSSTGDAEAFF.

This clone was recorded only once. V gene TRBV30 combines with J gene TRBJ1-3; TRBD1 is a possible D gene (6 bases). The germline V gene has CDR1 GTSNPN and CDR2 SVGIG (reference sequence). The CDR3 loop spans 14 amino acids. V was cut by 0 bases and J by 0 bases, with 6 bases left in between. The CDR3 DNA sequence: TGTGCCTGGAGTGTAGGGGGCTCTGGAAACACCATATATTTT. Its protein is CAWSVGGSGNTIYF.

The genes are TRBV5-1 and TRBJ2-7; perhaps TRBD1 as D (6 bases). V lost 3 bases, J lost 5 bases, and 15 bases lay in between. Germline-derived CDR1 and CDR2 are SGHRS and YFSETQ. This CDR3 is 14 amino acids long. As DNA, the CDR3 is TGCGCCAGCAGCTCCCGGACAGACAAGGACGAGCAGTACTTC. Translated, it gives CASSSRTDKDEQYF.

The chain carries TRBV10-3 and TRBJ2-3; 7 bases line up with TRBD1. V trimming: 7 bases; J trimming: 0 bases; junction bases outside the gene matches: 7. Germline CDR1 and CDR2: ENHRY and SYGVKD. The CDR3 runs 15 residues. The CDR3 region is CAITAEGGSTDTQYF. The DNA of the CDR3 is TGTGCCATCACCGCGGAAGGGGGCAGCACAGATACGCAGTATTTT.

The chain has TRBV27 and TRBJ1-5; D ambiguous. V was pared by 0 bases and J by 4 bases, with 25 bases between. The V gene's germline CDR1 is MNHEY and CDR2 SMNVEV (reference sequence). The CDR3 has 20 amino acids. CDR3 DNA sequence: TGTGCCAGCAGTTTATCCAACCGGATTAAACGACTTAGTCTTAATCAGCCCCAGCATTTT. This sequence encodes CASSLSNRIKRLSLNQPQHF.

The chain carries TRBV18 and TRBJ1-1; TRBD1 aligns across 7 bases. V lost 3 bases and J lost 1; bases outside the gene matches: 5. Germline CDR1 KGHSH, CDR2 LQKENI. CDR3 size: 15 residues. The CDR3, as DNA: TGTGCCAGCTCACCCATGGGACAGAAGAACACTGAAGCTTTCTTT. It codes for CASSPMGQKNTEAFF.

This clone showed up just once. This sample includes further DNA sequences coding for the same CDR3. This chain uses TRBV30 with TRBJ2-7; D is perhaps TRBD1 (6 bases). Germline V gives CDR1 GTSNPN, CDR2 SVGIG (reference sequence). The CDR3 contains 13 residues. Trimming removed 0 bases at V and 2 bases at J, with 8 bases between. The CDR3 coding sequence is TGTGCCTGGAGTGTACAGGGAGCCTACGAGCAGTACTTC. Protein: CAWSVQGAYEQYF.

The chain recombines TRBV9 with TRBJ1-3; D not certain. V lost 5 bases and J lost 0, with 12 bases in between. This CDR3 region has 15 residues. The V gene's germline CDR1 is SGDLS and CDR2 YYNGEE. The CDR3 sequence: CASSVKGDSGNTIYF. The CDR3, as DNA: TGTGCCAGCAGTGTAAAGGGAGACTCTGGAAACACCATATATTTT.

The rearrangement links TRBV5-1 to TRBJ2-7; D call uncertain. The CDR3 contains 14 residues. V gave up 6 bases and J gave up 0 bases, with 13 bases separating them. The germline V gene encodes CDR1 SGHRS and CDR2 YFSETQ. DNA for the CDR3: TGCGCCAGCACCCTACGAGGATCCTCCTACGAGCAGTACTTC. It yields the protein CASTLRGSSYEQYF.

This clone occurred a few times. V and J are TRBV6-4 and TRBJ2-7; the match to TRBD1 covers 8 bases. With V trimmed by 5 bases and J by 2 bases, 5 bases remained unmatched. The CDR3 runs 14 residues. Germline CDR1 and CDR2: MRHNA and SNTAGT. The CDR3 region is CASSKDREAYEQYF. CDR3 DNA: TGTGCCAGCAGTAAGGACAGGGAGGCCTACGAGCAGTACTTC.

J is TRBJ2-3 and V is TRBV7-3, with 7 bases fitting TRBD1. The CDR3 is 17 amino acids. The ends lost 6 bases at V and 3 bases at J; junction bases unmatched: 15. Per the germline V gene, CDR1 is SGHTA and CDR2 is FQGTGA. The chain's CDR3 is CASSFQGSSRGTDTQYF. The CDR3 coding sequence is TGTGCCAGCAGTTTCCAAGGGTCGTCCAGGGGGACAGATACGCAGTATTTT.

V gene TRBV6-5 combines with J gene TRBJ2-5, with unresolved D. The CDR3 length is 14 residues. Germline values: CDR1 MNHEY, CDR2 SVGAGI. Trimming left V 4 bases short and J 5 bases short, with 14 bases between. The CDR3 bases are TGTGCCAGCAGTTCCCGAGCGCTTAAGGAGACCCAGTACTTC. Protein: CASSSRALKETQYF.

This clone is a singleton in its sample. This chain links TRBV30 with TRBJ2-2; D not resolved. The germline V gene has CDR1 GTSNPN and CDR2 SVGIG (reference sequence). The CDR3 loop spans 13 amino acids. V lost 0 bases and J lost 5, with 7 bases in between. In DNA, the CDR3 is TGTGCCTGGAGTGTATTGTCTACCGGGGAGCTGTTTTTT. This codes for CAWSVLSTGELFF.

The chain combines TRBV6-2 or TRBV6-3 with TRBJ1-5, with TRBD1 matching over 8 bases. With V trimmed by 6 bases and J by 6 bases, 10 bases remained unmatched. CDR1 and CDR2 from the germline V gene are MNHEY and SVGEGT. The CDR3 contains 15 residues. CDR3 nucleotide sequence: TGTGCCAGCAGCACGACAGGGGAAGGTGGTCAGCCCCAGCATTTT. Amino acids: CASSTTGEGGQPQHF.

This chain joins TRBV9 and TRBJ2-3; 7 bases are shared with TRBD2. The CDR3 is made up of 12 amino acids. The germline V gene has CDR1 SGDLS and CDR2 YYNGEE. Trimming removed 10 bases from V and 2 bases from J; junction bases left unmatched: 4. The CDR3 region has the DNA TGTGCCTCCGGGGGGAACACAGATACGCAGTATTTT. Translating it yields CASGGNTDTQYF.

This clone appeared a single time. CDR3 residues: CASSPRGFSGANVLTF. CDR3 DNA sequence: TGTGCCAGCTCTCCCAGGGGCTTCTCTGGGGCCAACGTCCTGACTTTC. V usage is TRBV18 and J usage is TRBJ2-6; TRBD1 is a possible D gene (6 bases). V lost 6 bases to trimming and J lost 0 bases, with 12 bases between them. This CDR3 contains 16 residues. Germline V gene data show CDR1 as KGHSH and CDR2 as LQKENI.

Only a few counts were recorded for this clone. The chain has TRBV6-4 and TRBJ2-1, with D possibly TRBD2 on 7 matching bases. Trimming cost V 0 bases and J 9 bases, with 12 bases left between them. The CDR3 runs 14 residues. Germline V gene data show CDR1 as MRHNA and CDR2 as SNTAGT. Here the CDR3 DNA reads TGTGCCAGCAGTGACTCAGGGGGGGGAAGTGAGCAGTTCTTC. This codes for CASSDSGGGSEQFF.

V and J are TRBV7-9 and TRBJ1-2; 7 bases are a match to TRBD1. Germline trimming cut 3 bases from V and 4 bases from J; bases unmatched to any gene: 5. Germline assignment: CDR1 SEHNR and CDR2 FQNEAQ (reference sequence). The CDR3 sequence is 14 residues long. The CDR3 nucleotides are TGTGCCAGCAGCTTTATACAGGGGAGCTATGGCTACACCTTC. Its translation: CASSFIQGSYGYTF.